This passage covers 30 T cell receptor beta chains from one sample sequenced in a study of Ad26.COV2.S vaccination and SARS-CoV-2 variants. Only in-frame clones appear in the TCRdb table, and some are missing; sequencing was by immunoSEQ multiplex PCR. The table records 440,000 or so clones, 80% to 90% of them present only once. Treatment noted: 15 to 20 received Ad26.COV2.S at low or high dose, single or two shots; about 5 received placebo; per-sample allocation not given. Material that was analyzed had been drawn on day 63 after the first vaccine or placebo injection. The specimen was peripheral blood, collected in a trial of Ad26.COV2.S vaccine versus placebo. These receptors were obtained from a person between 18 and 59 years old who received the Ad26.COV2.S COVID-19 vaccine or a placebo.

In this sample, this clone turned up once. The chain has TRBV11-2 and TRBJ2-3, with D perhaps matching TRBD2 (6 bases). Deletions cut 3 bases from V and 0 bases from J, with 10 bases between. The CDR3 is 15 amino acids. Germline assignment: CDR1 SGHAT and CDR2 FQNNGV. DNA for the CDR3: TGTGCCAGCAGCTTTCGCGGGATGAGCACAGATACGCAGTATTTT. Protein: CASSFRGMSTDTQYF.

V is TRBV9 and J is TRBJ1-2; a possible D gene is TRBD1 (6 bases). Trimming took 3 bases from V and 7 from J, leaving 22 bases between them. The CDR3 length is 16 residues. Germline CDR1 and CDR2: SGDLS and YYNGEE. Written as DNA, the CDR3 is TGTGCCAGCAGCGCCGACAGGAGGGGTCCGGCGGCTGGCTACACCTTC. Translation gives CASSADRRGPAAGYTF.

This chain connects TRBV28 to TRBJ2-7; D is perhaps TRBD2 (7 bases). V lost 6 bases, J lost 7 bases, and 22 bases lay in between. The CDR3 runs 15 residues. Germline lookup yields CDR1 MDHEN and CDR2 SYDVKM. CDR3 in DNA: TGTGCCAGCAGACAAGGGGAGGGGGGTCTTCGAGAGCAGTACTTC. Translated, it gives CASRQGEGGLREQYF. Together with reference TRBV28 and TRBJ2-7, the CDR3 gives the full variable domain: DVKVTQSSRYLVKRTGEKVFLECVQDMDHENMFWYRQDPGLGLRLIYFSYDVKMKEKGDIPEGYSVSREKKERFSLILESASTNQTSMYLCASRQGEGGLREQYFGPGTRLTVT.

The gene calls are TRBV3-1 (or the pseudogene TRBV3-2) and TRBJ2-1; D unresolved. V was pared by 4 bases and J by 10 bases, with 11 bases between. Germline values: CDR1 LGHDT, CDR2 YNNKEL (reference sequence). CDR3 length: 12 amino acids. CDR3 region: CASSLETAEQFF. CDR3 sequence (DNA): TGTGCCAGCAGCCTAGAGACCGCGGAGCAGTTCTTC.

V is TRBV28 and J is TRBJ2-7; 10 bases fit TRBD1. CDR3 length: 15 residues. The germline CDR1 and CDR2 sequences are MDHEN and SYDVKM. Unmatched junction bases numbered 11, after V lost 5 bases and J lost 7 bases. CDR3: CASSGRQGALGEQYF. The DNA of the CDR3 is TGTGCCAGCAGTGGCAGACAGGGGGCGCTTGGGGAGCAGTACTTC.

As for this clone: Additional DNA sequences in this sample encode the identical CDR3. The chain joins TRBV3-1 (or the pseudogene TRBV3-2) to TRBJ1-2; D gene ambiguous. There are 11 residues in the CDR3. V dropped 1 base and J dropped 5 bases, with 2 bases sitting between them. CDR1 is LGHDT and CDR2 is YNNKEL in the germline V gene (reference sequence). The CDR3: CASSQGYGYTF. The CDR3 DNA is TGTGCCAGCAGCCAAGGATATGGCTACACCTTC.

The V gene is TRBV6-4, the J gene TRBJ1-2; possibly TRBD1 for D (5 bases). The CDR3 totals 15 residues. Trimming pared 6 bases from V and 0 bases from J, leaving 14 bases between. CDR1 MRHNA and CDR2 SNTAGT come from the germline V gene. CDR3: CASRAQGTANYGYTF. For the CDR3, the DNA is TGTGCCAGCAGGGCTCAGGGTACAGCTAACTATGGCTACACCTTC.

This chain links TRBV11-2 with TRBJ2-7; maybe TRBD1 (5 bases). V was shortened by 3 bases and J by 1 base, with 25 bases between the two germline ends. This CDR3 spans 19 amino acids. Germline V gene sequence: CDR1 SGHAT, CDR2 FQNNGV. Here the CDR3 reads CASSFIGEVRAGISYEQYF. In DNA form, the CDR3 reads TGTGCCAGCAGCTTTATTGGAGAGGTTAGGGCAGGGATATCCTACGAGCAGTACTTC.

The rearrangement joins TRBV10-2 to TRBJ1-5; tentatively, D is TRBD1 (5 bases). The CDR3 is 13 residues long. Germline V gene sequence: CDR1 WSHSY, CDR2 SAAADI. V was clipped by 6 bases and J by 4 bases, with 10 bases between them. The CDR3 spells CASRGTENQPQHF. DNA of the CDR3: TGCGCCAGCAGGGGGACCGAAAATCAGCCCCAGCATTTT.

The chain couples TRBV27 to TRBJ2-5; TRBD1 matches at 8 bases. The germline V gene has CDR1 MNHEY and CDR2 SMNVEV (reference sequence). The CDR3 is 14 amino acids. The trim removed 5 bases at V and 1 base at J, leaving 3 bases unmatched. The CDR3 bases are TGTGCCAGCAGTGGGACAGGCAGCCAAGAGACCCAGTACTTC. Translating it yields CASSGTGSQETQYF.

CDR3: CASSKESGYQPQHF. The CDR3 region has the DNA TGTGCCAGCAGCAAAGAGTCAGGCTATCAGCCCCAGCATTTT. The rearrangement links TRBV21-1 to TRBJ1-5; TRBD1, the table's D call, was not compared with the DNA. TRBV21-1 is marked as a pseudogene. The CDR3 consists of 14 residues.

The chain couples TRBV9 to TRBJ2-2; 8 positions agree with TRBD2. This CDR3 is built from 16 residues. Germline CDR1 SGDLS, CDR2 YYNGEE. The junction had 11 bases not matched to a gene; V was cut back by 4 bases and J by 6 bases. The CDR3 region has the DNA TGTGCCAGCAGCCCCATCTCGGGGGGGGCATCCGGGGAGCTGTTTTTT. Amino acids: CASSPISGGASGELFF.

This chain links TRBV12-3 or TRBV12-4 with TRBJ1-2; D is undetermined. Trimming left V 0 bases short and J 5 bases short, with 7 bases between. The CDR3 is 13 amino acids. The CDR3 loop reads CASSLARGYGYTF. DNA of the CDR3: TGTGCCAGCAGTTTAGCCCGCGGGTATGGCTACACCTTC.

CDR3: CASSLSGEGNQFF. The CDR3 DNA sequence: TGTGCCAGCAGCTTATCGGGGGAGGGGAATCAGTTCTTC. The J gene is TRBJ2-1, the V gene TRBV7-9; 7 bases map to TRBD2. CDR1 and CDR2 from the germline V gene are SEHNR and FQNEAQ (reference sequence). CDR3 length: 13 residues. V shed 2 bases and J 13 bases; nucleotides not matched to a gene: 8.

The chain recombines TRBV24-1 with TRBJ1-1; TRBD1 aligns across 10 bases. Germline-derived CDR1 and CDR2 are KGHDR and SFDVKD. The V gene end was trimmed by 3 bases and the J gene end by 7 bases; junction bases not matched to a gene: 7. The CDR3 is 15 residues long. CDR3 DNA: TGTGCCACCAGTGATGCAAGACAGGGGGCGGATGAAGCTTTCTTT. Translation: CATSDARQGADEAFF.

The chain carries TRBV9 and TRBJ2-2; 7 nucleotides align to TRBD2. This CDR3 is built from 16 residues. CDR1 is SGDLS, CDR2 YYNGEE, per germline. V was clipped by 4 bases and J by 1 base; unmatched bases: 7. The CDR3 region has the DNA TGTGCCAGCAGCCCCCGGGACTACGGGAACACCGGGGAGCTGTTTTTT. This gives the protein CASSPRDYGNTGELFF.

V usage is TRBV19 and J usage is TRBJ2-3, with a tentative D call TRBD1 (6 bases). CDR1 and CDR2 (germline): LNHDA, SQIVND (reference sequence). Trimming left V 2 bases short and J 4 bases short, with 13 bases between. The CDR3 extends over 15 amino acids. The CDR3: CASSIRTGSPDTQYF. CDR3 nucleotide sequence: TGTGCCAGTAGTATAAGAACAGGGAGCCCAGATACGCAGTATTTT.

The J gene is TRBJ1-4, the V gene TRBV30; D remains unclear. V was cut by 8 bases and J by 4 bases, with 14 bases left in between. Looked up from germline, CDR1 is GTSNPN and CDR2 is SVGIG (reference sequence). The CDR3 has 13 residues. The CDR3 DNA is TGTGCCCGGGCGGGTAGAGATAATGAAAAACTGTTTTTT. It translates to CARAGRDNEKLFF.

CDR3 nucleotides: TGTGCTAGTGGTTTGTTCCGACTAGCGGGGCAGTACAATGAGCAGTTCTTC. It is translated as CASGLFRLAGQYNEQFF. The V and J genes are TRBV12-5 and TRBJ2-1; TRBD2 matches at 11 bases. The germline CDR1 and CDR2 sequences are LGHNT and FRNRAP. The CDR3 runs to 17 residues. V trimming: 2 bases; J trimming: 4 bases; junction bases outside the gene matches: 7.

The chain recombines TRBV27 with TRBJ2-1; 12 bases are a match to TRBD2. In germline, CDR1 is MNHEY, CDR2 SMNVEV (reference sequence). This CDR3 is built from 19 residues. V lost 1 base and J lost 0; bases outside the gene matches: 7. The CDR3 nucleotides read TGTGCCAGCAGTTTATTGGGGACTAGCGGGTTAAGCTCCTACAATGAGCAGTTCTTC. The encoded protein is CASSLLGTSGLSSYNEQFF.

The chain is built from TRBV6-5 and TRBJ2-1; 9 positions match TRBD2. CDR3 length equals 15 residues. The J segment lost 2 bases and the V segment lost 6 bases, leaving 5 bases of the junction unmatched. The V gene's germline CDR1 is MNHEY and CDR2 SVGAGI. CDR3 in DNA: TGTGCCAGCAGGGCCCGACTAGCGGCCTACAATGAGCAGTTCTTC. This translates into CASRARLAAYNEQFF.

This chain uses TRBV5-1 with TRBJ2-5, with D maybe TRBD1 (5 bases). The CDR3 sequence is 13 residues long. Germline CDR1 SGHRS, CDR2 YFSETQ. The V and J ends lost 0 bases and 5 bases respectively, with 8 bases between them. The CDR3 DNA sequence: TGCGCCAGCAGCTTGGGGCAGGGTGAGACCCAGTACTTC. It is translated as CASSLGQGETQYF. Supplemented by reference TRBV5-1 and TRBJ2-5, the full variable domain reads KAGVTQTPRYLIKTRGQQVTLSCSPISGHRSVSWYQQTPGQGLQFLFEYFSETQRNKGNFPGRFSGRQFSNSRSEMNVSTLELGDSALYLCASSLGQGETQYFGPGTRLLVL.

The table lists this clone with a count of one. The chain joins TRBV28 to TRBJ2-7; D is possibly TRBD1 (6 bases). V gave up 6 bases and J gave up 2 bases, with 14 bases separating them. CDR1 MDHEN and CDR2 SYDVKM come from the germline V gene. The CDR3 is made up of 14 amino acids. This chain's CDR3 is CASSLPTGAYEQYF. The DNA for the CDR3 is TGTGCCAGCAGCCTTCCGACAGGAGCCTACGAGCAGTACTTC.

J is TRBJ2-1 and V is TRBV7-9, with TRBD2 matching 8 bases. CDR1 and CDR2 (germline): SEHNR, FQNEAQ (reference sequence). The CDR3 sequence is 17 residues long. V gave up 1 base and J gave up 0 bases; unmatched junction bases: 5. In nucleotides, the CDR3 is TGTGCCAGCAGCTTAGAAGGAACTAGCGGCTCCTACAATGAGCAGTTCTTC. Its translation: CASSLEGTSGSYNEQFF.

The chain has TRBV25-1 and TRBJ1-2; D call uncertain. Germline CDR1 is MGHDK and CDR2 is SYGVNS. V lost 2 bases and J lost 4, with 14 bases in between. The CDR3 is 15 residues long. CDR3 nucleotides: TGTGCCAGCAGTGAAGTGGGTAATCCTAGCTATGGCTACACCTTC. Protein sequence: CASSEVGNPSYGYTF.

V is TRBV7-2 and J is TRBJ2-5, with TRBD1 identical over 9 bases. Looked up from germline, CDR1 is SGHTA and CDR2 is FQGNSA. This CDR3 spans 15 amino acids. J gave up 5 bases and V 6 bases, and 10 bases lay outside the gene matches. The CDR3 DNA reads TGTGCCAGCAGACCAGGGACAGGGTCGTGGGAGACCCAGTACTTC. This gives the protein CASRPGTGSWETQYF.

This clone was detected once. J is TRBJ1-2 and V is TRBV5-1; D remains unclear. There are 16 residues in the CDR3. The germline gives CDR1 SGHRS, CDR2 YFSETQ. V lost 3 bases and J lost 1, with 16 bases in between. CDR3 coding DNA: TGCGCCAGCAGCTCTCTTCACGGCGGAATTAACTATGGCTACACCTTC. Translated: CASSSLHGGINYGYTF.

The CDR3 sequence is CASSQILLADLYNEQFF. The DNA of the CDR3 is TGCGCCAGCAGCCAAATCCTTCTAGCCGACCTTTACAATGAGCAGTTCTTC. This rearrangement joins TRBV4-1 to TRBJ2-1, with D possibly being TRBD2 (5 bases). CDR1 and CDR2 from the germline V gene are MGHRA and YSYEKL. This CDR3 contains 17 residues. Trimming cost V 2 bases and J 4 bases, with 18 bases left between them.

Here the CDR3 DNA reads TGTGCCAGCAGCTCAGCCGTTGGGGGTAGCGGGGAGACCCAGTACTTC. This sequence encodes CASSSAVGGSGETQYF. The chain combines TRBV4-2 with TRBJ2-5, with 7 bases fitting TRBD2. The germline CDR1 and CDR2 sequences are LGHNA and YNFKEQ. V shed 5 bases and J 5 bases; nucleotides not matched to a gene: 14. The CDR3 contains 16 residues.

The chain joins TRBV14 to TRBJ1-4; weak D call: TRBD1 (5 bases). V was pared by 6 bases and J by 0 bases, with 11 bases between. This CDR3 comprises 15 residues. Germline CDR1 is SGHDN and CDR2 is FVKESK. CDR3 nucleotide sequence: TGTGCCAGCAGTTCCGCAGGGTCAACTAATGAAAAACTGTTTTTT. Translation gives CASSSAGSTNEKLFF.